This T cell receptor beta chain originates from a study of blood T cell repertoires in COVID-19. Across the whole study: Sites in the United States, Italy and Spain provided acute and convalescent COVID-19 samples. T cells, B-cell-depleted T cells, or PBMCs provided the cDNA or gDNA that served as material.

Source study methods: How many nucleated cells were present was estimated from reference gene primer amplification. Generated by immunoSEQ multiplex PCR, the TCRdb table keeps only in-frame clones and is missing some. The V and J calls and the clone size are those of that table, but D and trimming were determined from the DNA. The sample holds 150,000 to 200,000 clones, about 87% seen once. The CDR3 has 16 amino acids. CDR1 is SGDLS, CDR2 YYNGEE, per germline. V dropped 4 bases and J dropped 10 bases, with 26 bases sitting between them. The sample taken for sequencing was peripheral blood. The J gene is TRBJ1-1, the V gene TRBV9; D is possibly TRBD1 (5 bases). This receptor was identified in a man aged 40-49 years with active or convalescent COVID-19. The CDR3 DNA reads TGTGCCAGCAGCCCCCACCCGGGGGTCGACCCACTTGGAGCTTTCTTT. Its translation: CASSPHPGVDPLGAFF.